The clone carrying this T cell receptor (beta chain) occurred many times. The antigen is undetermined. TCR alpha and TCR beta cDNA libraries carrying sample barcodes and UMIs were produced by 5'RACE using constant-segment primers. TCRdb called the 5' RACE reads again in MiXCR, with one record for every CDR3 protein. The sample lists about 540,000 distinct CDR3 sequences, roughly 22% seen once, with around 13% in the top ten. The data stem from a study of T-cell memory formation after mild COVID-19. On the study more broadly: In these data, TCR clusters were largely donor specific.

CDR3 size: 16 residues. J was trimmed by 0 bases and V by 5 bases; bases with no gene match: 6. Germline lookup yields CDR1 SGHVS and CDR2 FNYEAQ. Study conclusions and caveats: Day 15 to 85 contracting clones showed balanced CD4/CD8; day 15 to 37 expanders favored CD4+. Specificity for SARS-CoV-2 was not confirmed among the second-wave clones peaking on day 37.

The clonotype was recovered from an adult woman who had mild COVID-19 (a few samples of this study predate the infection). Cell type and time point are not known. The sample consisted of PBMCs or a T cell subset sorted from them (not recorded which). This sequence joins TRBV7-6 and TRBJ2-5; 10 bases match TRBD2. CDR3 DNA: TGTGCCAGCAGCCTTTGGACTAGCGGAAACCAAGAGACCCAGTACTTC. This encodes CASSLWTSGNQETQYF.